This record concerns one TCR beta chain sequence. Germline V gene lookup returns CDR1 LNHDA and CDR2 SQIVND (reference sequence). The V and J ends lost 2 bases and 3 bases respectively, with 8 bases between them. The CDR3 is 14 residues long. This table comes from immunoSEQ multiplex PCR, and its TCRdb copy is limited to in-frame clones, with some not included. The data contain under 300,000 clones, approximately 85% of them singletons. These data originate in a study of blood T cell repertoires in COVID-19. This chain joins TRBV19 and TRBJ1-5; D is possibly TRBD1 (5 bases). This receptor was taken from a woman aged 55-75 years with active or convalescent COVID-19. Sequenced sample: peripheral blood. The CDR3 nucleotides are TGTGCCAGTAGTATATGGGGCGACAATCAGCCCCAGCATTTT. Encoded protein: CASSIWGDNQPQHF. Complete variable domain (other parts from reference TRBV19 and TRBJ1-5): DGGITQSPKYLFRKEGQNVTLSCEQNLNHDAMYWYRQDPGQGLRLIYYSQIVNDFQKGDIAEGYSVSREKKESFPLTVTSAQKNPTAFYLCASSIWGDNQPQHFGDGTRLSIL.